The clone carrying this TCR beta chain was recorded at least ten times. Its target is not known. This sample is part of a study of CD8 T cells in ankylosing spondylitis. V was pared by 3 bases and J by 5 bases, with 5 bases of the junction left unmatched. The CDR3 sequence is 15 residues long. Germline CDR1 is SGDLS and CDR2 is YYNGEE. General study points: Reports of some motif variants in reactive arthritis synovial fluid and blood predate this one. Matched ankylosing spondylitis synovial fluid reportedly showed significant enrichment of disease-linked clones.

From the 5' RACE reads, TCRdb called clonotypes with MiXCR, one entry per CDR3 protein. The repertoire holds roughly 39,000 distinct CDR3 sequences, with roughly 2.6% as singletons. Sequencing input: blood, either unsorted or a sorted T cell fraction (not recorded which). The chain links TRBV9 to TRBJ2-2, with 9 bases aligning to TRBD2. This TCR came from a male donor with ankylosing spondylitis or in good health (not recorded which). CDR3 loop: CASSAREGRTGELFF. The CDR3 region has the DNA TGTGCCAGCAGCGCGCGGGAGGGCCGTACCGGGGAGCTGTTTTTT.